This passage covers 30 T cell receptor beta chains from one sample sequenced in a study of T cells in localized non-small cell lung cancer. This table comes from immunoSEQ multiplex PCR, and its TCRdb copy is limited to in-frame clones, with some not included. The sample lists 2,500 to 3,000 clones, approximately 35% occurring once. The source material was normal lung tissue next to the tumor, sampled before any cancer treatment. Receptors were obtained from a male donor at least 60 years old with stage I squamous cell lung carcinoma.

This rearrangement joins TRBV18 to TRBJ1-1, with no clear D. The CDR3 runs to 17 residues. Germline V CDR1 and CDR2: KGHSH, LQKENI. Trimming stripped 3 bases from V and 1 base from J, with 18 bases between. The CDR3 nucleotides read TGTGCCAGCTCACCCGCGAATAGGGTCGGCTCGAACACTGAAGCTTTCTTT. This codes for CASSPANRVGSNTEAFF.

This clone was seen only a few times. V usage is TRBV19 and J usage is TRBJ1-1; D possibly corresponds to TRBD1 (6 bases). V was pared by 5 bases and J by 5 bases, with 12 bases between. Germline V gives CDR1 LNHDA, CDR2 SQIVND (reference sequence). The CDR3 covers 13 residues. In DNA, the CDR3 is TGTGCCAGTAGTGAACAGGGTGGGACTGAAGCTTTCTTT. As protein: CASSEQGGTEAFF.

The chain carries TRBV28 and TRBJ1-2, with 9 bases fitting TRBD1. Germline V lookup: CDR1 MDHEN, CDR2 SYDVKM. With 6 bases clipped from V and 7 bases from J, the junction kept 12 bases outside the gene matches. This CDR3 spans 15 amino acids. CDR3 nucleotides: TGTGCCAGCAGCCATCCGGGACAGGGAAGTATTGGCTACACCTTC. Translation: CASSHPGQGSIGYTF.

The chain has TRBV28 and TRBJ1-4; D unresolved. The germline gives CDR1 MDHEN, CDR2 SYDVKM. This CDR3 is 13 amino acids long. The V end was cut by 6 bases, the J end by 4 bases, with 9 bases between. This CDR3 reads CASSEGVNEKLFF. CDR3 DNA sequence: TGTGCCAGCAGCGAGGGCGTTAATGAAAAACTGTTTTTT. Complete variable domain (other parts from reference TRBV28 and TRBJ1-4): DVKVTQSSRYLVKRTGEKVFLECVQDMDHENMFWYRQDPGLGLRLIYFSYDVKMKEKGDIPEGYSVSREKKERFSLILESASTNQTSMYLCASSEGVNEKLFFGSGTQLSVL.

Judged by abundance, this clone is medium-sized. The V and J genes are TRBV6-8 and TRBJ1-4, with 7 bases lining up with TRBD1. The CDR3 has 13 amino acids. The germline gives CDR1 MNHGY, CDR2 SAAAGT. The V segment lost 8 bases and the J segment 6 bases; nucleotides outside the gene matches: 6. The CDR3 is CASSTGSDEKLFF. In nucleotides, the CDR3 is TGTGCCAGCTCGACAGGGTCGGATGAAAAACTGTTTTTT.

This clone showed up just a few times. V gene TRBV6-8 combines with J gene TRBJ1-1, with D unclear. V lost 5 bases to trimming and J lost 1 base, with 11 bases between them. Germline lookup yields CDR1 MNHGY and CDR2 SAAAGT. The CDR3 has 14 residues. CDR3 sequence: CASSPRTRNTEAFF. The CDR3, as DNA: TGTGCCAGCAGTCCGAGAACAAGGAACACTGAAGCTTTCTTT.

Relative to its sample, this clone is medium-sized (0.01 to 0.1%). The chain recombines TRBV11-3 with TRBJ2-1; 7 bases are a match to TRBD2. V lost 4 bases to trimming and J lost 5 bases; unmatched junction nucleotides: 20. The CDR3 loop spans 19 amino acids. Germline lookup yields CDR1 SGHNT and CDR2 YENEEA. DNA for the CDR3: TGTGCCAGCAGCTCCACGTCCTCACAAACTAGCGCCCTAAACAATGAGCAGTTCTTC. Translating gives CASSSTSSQTSALNNEQFF.

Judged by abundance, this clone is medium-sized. The CDR3 coding sequence is TGTGCCAGCAGTGAGGGACAGGGCAAGCACGAGCAGTACTTC. It encodes CASSEGQGKHEQYF. The chain recombines TRBV6-8 with TRBJ2-7; 9 bases are shared with TRBD1. From germline, CDR1 is MNHGY and CDR2 SAAAGT. The junction had 7 bases not matched to a gene; V was cut back by 5 bases and J by 5 bases. The CDR3 is 14 residues long.

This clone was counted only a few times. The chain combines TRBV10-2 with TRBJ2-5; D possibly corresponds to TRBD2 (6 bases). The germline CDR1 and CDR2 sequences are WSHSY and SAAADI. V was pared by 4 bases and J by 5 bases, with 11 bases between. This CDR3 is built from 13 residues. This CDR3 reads CASSGRGKETQYF. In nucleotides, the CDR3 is TGCGCCAGCAGTGGTCGGGGGAAGGAGACCCAGTACTTC.

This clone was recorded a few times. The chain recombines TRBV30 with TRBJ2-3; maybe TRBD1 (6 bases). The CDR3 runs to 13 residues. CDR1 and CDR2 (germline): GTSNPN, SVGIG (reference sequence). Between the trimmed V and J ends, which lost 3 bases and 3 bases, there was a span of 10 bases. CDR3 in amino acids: CAWRVRGTDTQYF. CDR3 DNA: TGTGCCTGGAGGGTCAGGGGAACAGATACGCAGTATTTT.

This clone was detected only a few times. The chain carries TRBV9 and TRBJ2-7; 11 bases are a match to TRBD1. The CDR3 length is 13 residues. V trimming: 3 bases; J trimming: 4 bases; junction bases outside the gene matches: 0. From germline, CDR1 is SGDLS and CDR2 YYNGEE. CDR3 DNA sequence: TGTGCCAGCAGCGGGGACAGGGGGTACGAGCAGTACTTC. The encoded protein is CASSGDRGYEQYF. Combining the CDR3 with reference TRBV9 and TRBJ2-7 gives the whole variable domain DSGVTQTPKHLITATGQRVTLRCSPRSGDLSVYWYQQSLDQGLQFLIQYYNGEERAKGNILERFSAQQFPDLHSELNLSSLELGDSALYFCASSGDRGYEQYFGPGTRLTVT.

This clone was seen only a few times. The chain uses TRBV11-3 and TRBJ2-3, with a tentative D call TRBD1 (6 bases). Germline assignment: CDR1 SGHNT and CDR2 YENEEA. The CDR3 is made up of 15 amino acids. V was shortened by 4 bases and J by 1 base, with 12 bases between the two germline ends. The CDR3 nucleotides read TGTGCCAGCAGCTCCTCAGGGGCCCGCACAGATACGCAGTATTTT. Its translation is CASSSSGARTDTQYF.

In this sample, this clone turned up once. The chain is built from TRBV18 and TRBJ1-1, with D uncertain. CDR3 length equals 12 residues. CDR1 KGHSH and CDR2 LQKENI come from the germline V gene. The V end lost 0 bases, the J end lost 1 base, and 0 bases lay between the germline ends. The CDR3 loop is CASSPPNTEAFF. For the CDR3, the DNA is TGTGCCAGCTCACCACCGAACACTGAAGCTTTCTTT.

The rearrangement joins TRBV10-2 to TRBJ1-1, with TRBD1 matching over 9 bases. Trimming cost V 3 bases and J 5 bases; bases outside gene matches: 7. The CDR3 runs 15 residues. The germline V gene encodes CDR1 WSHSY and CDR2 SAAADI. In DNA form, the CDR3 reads TGCGCCAGCAGTGAAAGACAGGGGGGAAGAACTGAAGCTTTCTTT. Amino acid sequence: CASSERQGGRTEAFF.

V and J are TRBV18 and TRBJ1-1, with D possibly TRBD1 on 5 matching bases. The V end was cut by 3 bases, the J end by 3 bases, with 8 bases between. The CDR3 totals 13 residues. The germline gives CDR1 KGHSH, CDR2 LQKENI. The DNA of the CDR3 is TGTGCCAGCTCACCCGGGACGGACACTGAAGCTTTCTTT. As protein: CASSPGTDTEAFF.

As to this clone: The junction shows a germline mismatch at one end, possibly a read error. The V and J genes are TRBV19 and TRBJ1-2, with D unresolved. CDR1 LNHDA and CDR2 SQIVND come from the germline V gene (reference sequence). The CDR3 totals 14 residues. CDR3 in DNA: TGTGCCAGTAGTATGCCAGAAAACAACTATGGCTACACTTTC. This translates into CASSMPENNYGYTF.

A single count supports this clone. The CDR3 region has the DNA TGTGCCTGGAGCCTGGGGGCCTACGAGCAGTACTTC. This codes for CAWSLGAYEQYF. The genes are TRBV30 and TRBJ2-7, with D perhaps given as TRBD1 or TRBD2 (5 bases each). V was trimmed by 3 bases and J by 2 bases, leaving 8 bases between them. The CDR3 loop spans 12 amino acids. Germline-derived CDR1 and CDR2 are GTSNPN and SVGIG (reference sequence).

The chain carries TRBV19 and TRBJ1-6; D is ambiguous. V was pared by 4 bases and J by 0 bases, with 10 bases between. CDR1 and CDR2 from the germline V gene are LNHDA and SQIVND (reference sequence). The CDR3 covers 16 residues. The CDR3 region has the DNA TGTGCCAGTAGTACTCTAGAGAGCTCCTATAATTCACCCCTCCACTTT. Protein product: CASSTLESSYNSPLHF.

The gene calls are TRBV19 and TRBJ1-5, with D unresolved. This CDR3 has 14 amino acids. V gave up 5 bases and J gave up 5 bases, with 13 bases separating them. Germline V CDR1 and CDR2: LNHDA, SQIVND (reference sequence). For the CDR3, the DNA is TGTGCCAGTAGTTGGTTGGGTGCGGATCAGCCCCAGCATTTT. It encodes CASSWLGADQPQHF.

Written as DNA, the CDR3 is TGTGCCAGCAGACAGGGGGGCTACGAGCAGTACTTC. The encoded protein is CASRQGGYEQYF. This chain joins TRBV25-1 and TRBJ2-7, with TRBD1 matching 8 bases. CDR3 length: 12 amino acids. Germline V gene data show CDR1 as MGHDK and CDR2 as SYGVNS. The V gene end was trimmed by 6 bases and the J gene end by 3 bases; junction bases not matched to a gene: 1.

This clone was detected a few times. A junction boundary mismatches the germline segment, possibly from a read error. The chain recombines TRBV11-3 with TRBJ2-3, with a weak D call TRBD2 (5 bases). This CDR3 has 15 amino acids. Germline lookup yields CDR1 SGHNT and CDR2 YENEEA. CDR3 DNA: TGTGCCAGCAGCTTGGAACTAGGTGGCACGGATACGCAGTATTTT. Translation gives CASSLELGGTDTQYF.

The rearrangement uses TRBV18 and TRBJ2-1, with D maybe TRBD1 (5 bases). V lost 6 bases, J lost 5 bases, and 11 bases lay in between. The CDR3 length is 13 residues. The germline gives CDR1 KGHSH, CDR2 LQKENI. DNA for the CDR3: TGTGCCAGCTCCAGGGTGCGACACAATGAGCAGTTCTTC. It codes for CASSRVRHNEQFF.

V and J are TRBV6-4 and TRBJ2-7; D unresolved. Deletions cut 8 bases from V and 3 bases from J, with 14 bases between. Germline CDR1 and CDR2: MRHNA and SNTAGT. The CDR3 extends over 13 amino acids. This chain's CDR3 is CASGRTPGYEQYF. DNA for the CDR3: TGTGCCAGCGGACGGACCCCAGGCTACGAGCAGTACTTC.

The CDR3 DNA reads TGCGCCAGCAGCTTCATTCAGGGGAACACCGGGGAGCTGTTTTTT. This encodes CASSFIQGNTGELFF. V and J are TRBV5-1 and TRBJ2-2, with D perhaps matching TRBD1 (5 bases). CDR1 is SGHRS, CDR2 YFSETQ, per germline. V was shortened by 2 bases and J by 1 base, with 9 bases between the two germline ends. CDR3 length: 15 residues.

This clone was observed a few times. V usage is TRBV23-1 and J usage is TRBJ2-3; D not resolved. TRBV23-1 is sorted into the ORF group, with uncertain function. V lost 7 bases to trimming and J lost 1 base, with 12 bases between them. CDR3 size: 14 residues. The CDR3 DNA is TGCGCCAGCAAGCCCCCGCAGGGCACAGATACGCAGTATTTT. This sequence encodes CASKPPQGTDTQYF.

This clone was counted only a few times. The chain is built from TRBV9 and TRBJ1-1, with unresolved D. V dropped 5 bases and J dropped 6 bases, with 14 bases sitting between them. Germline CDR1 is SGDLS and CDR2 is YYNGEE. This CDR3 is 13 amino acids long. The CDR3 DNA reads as TGTGCCAGCAGTGAATTCGAATCTCCTGAAGCTTTCTTT. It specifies CASSEFESPEAFF.

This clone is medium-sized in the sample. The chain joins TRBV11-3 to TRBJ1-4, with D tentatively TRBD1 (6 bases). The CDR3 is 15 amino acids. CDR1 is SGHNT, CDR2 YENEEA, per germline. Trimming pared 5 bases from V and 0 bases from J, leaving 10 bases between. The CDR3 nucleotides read TGTGCCAGCAGCCGCGACAGGACAACTAATGAAAAACTGTTTTTT. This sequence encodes CASSRDRTTNEKLFF.

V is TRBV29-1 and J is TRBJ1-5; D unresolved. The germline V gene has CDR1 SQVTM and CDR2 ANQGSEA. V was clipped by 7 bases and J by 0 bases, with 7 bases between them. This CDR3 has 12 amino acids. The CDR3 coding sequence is TGCAGCGCCAGTTATAGCAATCAGCCCCAGCATTTT. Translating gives CSASYSNQPQHF.

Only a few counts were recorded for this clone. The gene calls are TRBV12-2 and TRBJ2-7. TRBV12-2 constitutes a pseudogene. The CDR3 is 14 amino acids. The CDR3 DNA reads TGTGCAAGTCGCCTCTTCGGACCCTCGGGCGAGCAGTACTTC. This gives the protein CASRLFGPSGEQYF.

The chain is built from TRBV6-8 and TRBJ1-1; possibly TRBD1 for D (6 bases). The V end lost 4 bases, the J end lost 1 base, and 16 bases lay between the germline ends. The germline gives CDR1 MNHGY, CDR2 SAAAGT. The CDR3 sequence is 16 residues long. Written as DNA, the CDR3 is TGTGCCAGCAGTTGGGGGGGCCGGTTATCGAACACTGAAGCTTTCTTT. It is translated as CASSWGGRLSNTEAFF.